This TCR beta chain was documented in a study of T cell repertoires in ileal Crohn's disease. Some clones are missing from TCRdb's copy, which holds only in-frame ones; the method was immunoSEQ multiplex PCR. The sample has fewer than 15,000 clones, roughly 80% seen once. The CDR3 runs to 16 residues. With V trimmed by 3 bases and J by 2 bases, 6 bases remained unmatched. Germline V gives CDR1 SGHTA, CDR2 FQGTGA. Time point denoted: neoterminal ileum biopsy at postoperative endoscopy, about 6 months after surgery. The specimen sequenced was ileal tissue. This sequence joins TRBV7-3 and TRBJ2-3; 9 nucleotides line up with TRBD1. This receptor was obtained from an adult with Crohn's disease. Here the CDR3 DNA reads TGTGCCAGCAGCTTGGGGGGACAGGGCCCCACAGATACGCAGTATTTT. Protein sequence: CASSLGGQGPTDTQYF.